What follows are 27 T cell receptor beta chains derived from one specimen sequenced in a study of T-cell reconstitution after alpha-beta-depleted transplantation in children. Preparation of the TCRbeta library was carried out with unique molecular identifiers. TCRdb itself ran the PCR reads through MiXCR, one entry per CDR3 protein. The table lists about 540,000 distinct CDR3 sequences, 15% to 20% of them singletons. The material was PBMCs from the stem cell graft donor, obtained from the stem cell graft. These receptor sequences come from a human donor who donated a stem cell graft to a child with acute lymphoblastic leukemia.

A few counts support this clonotype. This rearrangement joins TRBV4-2 to TRBJ2-1; 7 nucleotides align to TRBD2. V dropped 0 bases and J dropped 3; count of bases not matched to a gene: 2. The CDR3 loop spans 15 amino acids. CDR1 and CDR2 from the germline V gene are LGHNA and YNFKEQ. CDR3 in amino acids: CASSQEGGSYNEQFF. CDR3 coding DNA: TGTGCCAGCAGCCAAGAAGGCGGGAGCTACAATGAGCAGTTCTTC.

J is TRBJ2-3 and V is TRBV6-1; no definite D call. V lost 2 bases and J lost 6, with 24 bases in between. The CDR3 consists of 18 residues. Germline values: CDR1 MNHNS, CDR2 SASEGT. CDR3 protein: CASSERAGGSFLPDTQYF. The CDR3 region has the DNA TGTGCCAGCAGTGAAAGGGCCGGCGGTAGCTTCCTCCCGGATACGCAGTATTTT.

In its sample, this clonotype was seen a few times. The chain couples TRBV4-1 to TRBJ1-3; D is unresolved. The germline V and J ends were trimmed by 0 bases and 3 bases, with 9 bases remaining between them. CDR3 length: 15 amino acids. Germline lookup yields CDR1 MGHRA and CDR2 YSYEKL. The CDR3 spells CASSQDRRFGNTIYF. For the CDR3, the DNA is TGCGCCAGCAGCCAAGATAGGCGGTTTGGAAACACCATATATTTT.

The rearrangement uses TRBV7-9 and TRBJ2-7, with D maybe TRBD2 (6 bases). The CDR3 sequence is 15 residues long. V lost 7 bases and J lost 3, with 19 bases in between. The V gene's germline CDR1 is SEHNR and CDR2 FQNEAQ (reference sequence). The CDR3 protein is CASTFARDFDYEQYF. As DNA, the CDR3 is TGTGCCAGCACCTTCGCCCGGGACTTTGACTACGAGCAGTACTTC. Full variable domain (rest looked up from reference TRBV7-9 and TRBJ2-7): DTGVSQNPRHKITKRGQNVTFRCDPISEHNRLYWYRQTLGQGPEFLTYFQNEAQLEKSRLLSDRFSAERPKGSFSTLEIQRTEQGDSAMYLCASTFARDFDYEQYFGPGTRLTVT.

The chain carries TRBV5-1 and TRBJ2-5, with 7 bases matching TRBD2. The CDR3 loop spans 15 amino acids. Germline lookup yields CDR1 SGHRS and CDR2 YFSETQ. J lost 1 base, V lost 0 bases, and 3 bases had no gene match. CDR3 bases: TGCGCCAGCAGCTTGGGCCCTAGCGGCCAAGAGACCCAGTACTTC. Its translation: CASSLGPSGQETQYF.

This clonotype turned up a few times. This chain connects TRBV29-1 to TRBJ1-1; D remains ambiguous. In germline, CDR1 is SQVTM, CDR2 ANQGSEA. V gave up 2 bases and J gave up 1 base, with 14 bases separating them. The CDR3 loop spans 15 amino acids. The CDR3 protein is CSVESLRNPNTEAFF. CDR3 nucleotide sequence: TGCAGCGTTGAAAGCTTAAGGAACCCGAACACTGAAGCTTTCTTT.

This clonotype was seen a few times. The V call is TRBV30, the J call TRBJ2-2; a weak D match, TRBD2 (6 bases). This CDR3 spans 11 amino acids. Germline values: CDR1 GTSNPN, CDR2 SVGIG (reference sequence). V lost 8 bases, J lost 7 bases, and 11 bases lay in between. CDR3 protein: CALWGDGELFF. CDR3 DNA sequence: TGTGCCCTATGGGGGGACGGGGAGCTGTTTTTT.

The chain's CDR3 is CASSPVRTGTNEQFF. In DNA form, the CDR3 reads TGTGCCAGCAGCCCGGTTCGTACGGGGACCAATGAGCAGTTCTTC. The rearrangement uses TRBV7-8 and TRBJ2-1; D tentatively reads TRBD1 or TRBD2 (5 bases each). The V and J ends lost 5 bases and 6 bases respectively, with 17 bases between them. The germline gives CDR1 SGHVS, CDR2 FQNEAQ. This CDR3 region has 15 residues.

The table lists this clonotype with a count of one. The chain carries TRBV7-9 and TRBJ2-7; possible D gene TRBD1, 6 bases. The germline V gene has CDR1 SEHNR and CDR2 FQNEAQ (reference sequence). This CDR3 region has 16 residues. Trimming took off 1 base at V and 3 bases at J, with 16 bases between the two ends. The CDR3 bases are TGTGCCAGCAGCTTAGAGGGGCAGGGGAGAGTCTACGAGCAGTACTTC. It specifies CASSLEGQGRVYEQYF.

This clonotype was counted only a few times. The chain links TRBV27 to TRBJ2-1; 11 bases agree with TRBD2. CDR1 and CDR2 (germline): MNHEY, SMNVEV (reference sequence). This CDR3 is built from 16 residues. Trimming cost V 2 bases and J 3 bases; bases outside gene matches: 3. The chain's CDR3 is CASSLRTSGYYNEQFF. DNA for the CDR3: TGTGCCAGCAGTTTAAGGACTAGCGGGTACTACAATGAGCAGTTCTTC.

This rearrangement joins TRBV20-1 to TRBJ1-3; TRBD1 might be the D (6 bases). CDR1 DFQATT and CDR2 SNEGSKA come from the germline V gene (reference sequence). V was trimmed by 3 bases and J by 0 bases, leaving 15 bases between them. The CDR3 length is 16 residues. The DNA of the CDR3 is TGCAGTGCTAGTATTGGGGGCGCCAGCTCTGGAAACACCATATATTTT. This gives the protein CSASIGGASSGNTIYF.

CDR3 sequence: CASSQNWLYGYTF. CDR3 DNA: TGCGCCAGCAGCCAAAATTGGCTCTATGGCTACACCTTC. This sequence joins TRBV5-1 and TRBJ1-2; D call uncertain. This CDR3 comprises 13 residues. Trimming shortened V by 4 bases and J by 4 bases, and 11 bases separated the two germline ends. From germline, CDR1 is SGHRS and CDR2 YFSETQ.

This clonotype turned up a few times. The chain links TRBV12-3 or TRBV12-4 to TRBJ1-2; no clear D gene. Trimming left V 5 bases short and J 8 bases short, with 18 bases between. This CDR3 region has 14 residues. The CDR3 loop reads CASSRRTSLRGYTF. The DNA of the CDR3 is TGTGCCAGCAGTCGGCGGACCTCCCTTCGAGGCTACACCTTC.

The chain carries TRBV20-1 and TRBJ1-2; 7 bases map to TRBD1. V was clipped by 1 base and J by 5 bases; unmatched bases: 4. CDR1 DFQATT and CDR2 SNEGSKA come from the germline V gene (reference sequence). The CDR3 runs 13 residues. CDR3 DNA sequence: TGCAGTGCTAGAGTACCACAGGGGTATGGCTACACCTTC. The encoded protein is CSARVPQGYGYTF.

J is TRBJ1-1 and V is TRBV3-1; a weak D match, TRBD1 (6 bases). CDR3 length: 16 amino acids. Germline CDR1 LGHDT, CDR2 YNNKEL (reference sequence). Trimming shortened V by 1 base and J by 3 bases, and 15 bases separated the two germline ends. CDR3 sequence reads: CASSQGDTPLDTEAFF. CDR3 sequence (DNA): TGTGCCAGCAGCCAAGGGGACACCCCTCTGGACACTGAAGCTTTCTTT.

The chain employs TRBV24-1 and TRBJ1-1; weak D call: TRBD1 (5 bases). CDR3 length: 14 amino acids. Looked up from germline, CDR1 is KGHDR and CDR2 is SFDVKD. With 9 bases removed from V and 1 base from J, the gap between germline ends came to 14 bases. The CDR3 protein is CATGGGAANTEAFF. CDR3 nucleotide sequence: TGTGCCACCGGAGGAGGGGCGGCGAACACTGAAGCTTTCTTT.

CDR3 DNA: TGTGCCAGCAGTTACTCCATCACTGAAGCTTTCTTT. Its translation: CASSYSITEAFF. The rearrangement links TRBV6-2 or TRBV6-3 to TRBJ1-1, with unresolved D. The germline CDR1 and CDR2 sequences are MNHEY and SVGEGT. This CDR3 is built from 12 residues. V shed 0 bases and J shed 4 bases, with 3 bases lying between them.

Only a few counts were recorded for this clonotype. The V gene is TRBV20-1, the J gene TRBJ2-2; TRBD2 matches at 8 bases. Germline CDR1 and CDR2: DFQATT and SNEGSKA (reference sequence). V lost 7 bases, J lost 7 bases, and 14 bases stayed unmatched. The CDR3 has 15 residues. CDR3 nucleotides: TGCAGTGTTCAGGACGGGAGGGCCGGGGGCGGGGAGCTGTTTTTT. It codes for CSVQDGRAGGGELFF.

The chain employs TRBV7-9 and TRBJ2-3; TRBD2 aligns across 9 bases. The CDR3 extends over 15 amino acids. J lost 4 bases, V lost 4 bases, and 6 bases had no gene match. Germline V gives CDR1 SEHNR, CDR2 FQNEAQ (reference sequence). CDR3 protein: CASSSREGGPDTQYF. DNA of the CDR3: TGTGCCAGCAGCTCGCGGGAGGGCGGCCCAGATACGCAGTATTTT.

This clonotype has only a few counts. This rearrangement joins TRBV9 to TRBJ2-7, with TRBD2 matching 9 bases. This CDR3 comprises 15 residues. V was pared by 2 bases and J by 5 bases, with 8 bases of the junction left unmatched. Germline assignment: CDR1 SGDLS and CDR2 YYNGEE. Written as DNA, the CDR3 is TGTGCCAGCAGCGTTGCGGGACTAGCAGGGGACGAGCAGTACTTC. Residues: CASSVAGLAGDEQYF.

This clonotype was recorded a few times. The rearrangement links TRBV14 to TRBJ2-7; 8 nucleotides agree with TRBD1. The V gene's germline CDR1 is SGHDN and CDR2 FVKESK. V lost 4 bases, J lost 7 bases, and 9 bases stayed unmatched. The CDR3 runs 14 residues. CDR3 residues: CASSPPGQVGEQYF. For the CDR3, the DNA is TGTGCCAGCAGCCCGCCGGGACAGGTTGGGGAGCAGTACTTC.

The chain carries TRBV20-1 and TRBJ2-7, with 9 bases aligning to TRBD2. Germline CDR1 and CDR2: DFQATT and SNEGSKA (reference sequence). The CDR3 is 14 residues long. V lost 3 bases to trimming and J lost 3 bases; unmatched junction nucleotides: 6. CDR3 protein: CSARVTSGIYEQYF. DNA of the CDR3: TGCAGTGCTAGGGTGACTAGCGGAATCTACGAGCAGTACTTC.

The gene calls are TRBV5-1 and TRBJ2-3; tentatively, D is TRBD1 or TRBD2 (5 bases each). Germline CDR1 reads SGHRS; CDR2 reads YFSETQ. CDR3 size: 14 residues. V shed 9 bases and J shed 0 bases, with 14 bases lying between them. The chain's CDR3 is CATREGSSTDTQYF. The CDR3 DNA reads TGCGCCACCAGAGAGGGGTCTAGCACAGATACGCAGTATTTT.

The chain joins TRBV25-1 to TRBJ2-1; 7 positions agree with TRBD1. This CDR3 is built from 14 residues. With V trimmed by 10 bases and J by 1 base, 7 bases remained unmatched. The V gene's germline CDR1 is MGHDK and CDR2 SYGVNS. CDR3 amino acids: CATGQVGSYNEQFF. The DNA for the CDR3 is TGTGCCACCGGACAGGTTGGGTCCTACAATGAGCAGTTCTTC. Complete variable domain (other parts from reference TRBV25-1 and TRBJ2-1): EADIYQTPRYLVIGTGKKITLECSQTMGHDKMYWYQQDPGMELHLIHYSYGVNSTEKGDLSSESTVSRIRTEHFPLTLESARPSHTSQYLCATGQVGSYNEQFFGPGTRLTVL.

The rearrangement uses TRBV4-1 and TRBJ2-1; possible D gene TRBD1, 5 bases. Trimming took off 0 bases at V and 6 bases at J, with 9 bases between the two ends. Germline CDR1 and CDR2: MGHRA and YSYEKL. CDR3 length: 14 amino acids. CDR3 nucleotides: TGCGCCAGCAGCCAAGAGGGGCTAAGCAATGAGCAGTTCTTC. This sequence encodes CASSQEGLSNEQFF.

This clonotype was recorded a few times. The chain links TRBV19 to TRBJ2-7; TRBD2 aligns across 14 bases. V lost 5 bases, J lost 2 bases, and 5 bases stayed unmatched. Germline CDR1 is LNHDA and CDR2 is SQIVND (reference sequence). The CDR3 spans 16 residues. The chain's CDR3 is CASSPTTSGRAYEQYF. For the CDR3, the DNA is TGTGCCAGTAGTCCCACGACTAGCGGGAGGGCCTACGAGCAGTACTTC.

This clonotype was observed a handful of times. This chain uses TRBV27 with TRBJ2-7; 9 nucleotides align to TRBD1. Per germline, CDR1 MNHEY and CDR2 SMNVEV (reference sequence). This CDR3 has 14 amino acids. The V and J ends lost 4 bases and 4 bases, in that order; junction bases with no gene match: 5. The CDR3 DNA is TGTGCCAGCAGTTCAACAGGGGGCGGGTACGAGCAGTACTTC. Its protein product is CASSSTGGGYEQYF.